The 27 T cell receptor beta chains presented below share a single source sample, sequenced in a study of human T cells and chemical hapten exposure. TCRdb reprocessed the RACE reads with MiXCR, giving one entry per CDR3 protein. This sample has around 80,000 distinct CDR3 sequences, with 6% to 8.5% found just once. The time point is: patch test 2, 6 weeks after DPC sensitization. The treatment was: therapeutic diphenylcyclopropenone sensitization with weekly scalp DPC. The material was whole blood, obtained in connection with sensitization to the hapten diphenylcyclopropenone (DPC). All receptors come from a woman aged 25 to 39 with alopecia areata. Some clones in this sample may be carry-over from other donors' samples.

Turning to this clonotype: One end of the junction does not line up with germline, which may come from a read error. The chain links TRBV3-1 to TRBJ2-5; 8 positions match TRBD2. Germline-derived CDR1 and CDR2 are LGHDT and YNNKEL (reference sequence). The CDR3 is 16 amino acids. The CDR3 DNA is TGTGCCAGCAGCCCTACCCCTGGCGGGGGGTTTCAGACCCAGTGCTTC. Translation gives CASSPTPGGGFQTQCF.

This clonotype appeared many times. The V and J genes are TRBV29-1 and TRBJ2-7, with D uncertain. Deletions cut 2 bases from V and 2 bases from J, with 4 bases between. This CDR3 comprises 11 residues. Per germline, CDR1 SQVTM and CDR2 ANQGSEA. The CDR3 region has the DNA TGCAGCGTTGAAAATACCTACGAGCAGTACTTC. Its translation is CSVENTYEQYF.

The chain couples TRBV2 to TRBJ1-1; 7 bases are shared with TRBD1. CDR3 length: 12 amino acids. The trim removed 0 bases at V and 10 bases at J, leaving 2 bases unmatched. Germline V gene data show CDR1 as SNHLY and CDR2 as FYNNEI. The CDR3 protein is CASSEAPGGAFF. Written as DNA, the CDR3 is TGTGCCAGCAGTGAAGCGCCAGGGGGAGCTTTCTTT.

This rearrangement joins TRBV7-6 to TRBJ2-3; D not resolved. V lost 4 bases to trimming and J lost 0 bases, with 11 bases between them. The CDR3 has 15 residues. CDR1 and CDR2 from the germline V gene are SGHVS and FNYEAQ. CDR3: CASSSRLESTDTQYF. In DNA form, the CDR3 reads TGTGCCAGCAGCTCCCGACTGGAAAGCACAGATACGCAGTATTTT.

This clonotype was counted ten times or more. The rearrangement links TRBV14 to TRBJ2-2; D is possibly TRBD1 (6 bases). CDR3 length: 13 amino acids. V was clipped by 4 bases and J by 4 bases, with 7 bases between them. Looked up from germline, CDR1 is SGHDN and CDR2 is FVKESK. The CDR3 DNA sequence: TGTGCCAGCAGCCCCAGGGGCACCGGGGAGCTGTTTTTT. This codes for CASSPRGTGELFF.

This clonotype occurred once. This may come from a read error, since a much larger clone is one base off. The chain recombines TRBV6-2 or TRBV6-3 with TRBJ2-3, with TRBD2 matching over 9 bases. This CDR3 has 15 residues. Germline CDR1 MNHEY, CDR2 SVGEGT. CDR3 coding DNA: TGTGCCAGCAGACTGGCTAGCGGGGTCACAGAAACGCAGTATTTT. This encodes CASRLASGVTETQYF.

In this sample, this clonotype turned up a few times. The rearrangement joins TRBV9 to TRBJ1-6; D is unclear. Trimming shortened V by 3 bases and J by 7 bases, and 11 bases separated the two germline ends. Germline V lookup: CDR1 SGDLS, CDR2 YYNGEE. This CDR3 contains 14 residues. CDR3 nucleotide sequence: TGTGCCAGCAGCGCATTCAGGAAAAATTCACCCCTCCACTTT. It yields the protein CASSAFRKNSPLHF.

Ten or more counts support this clonotype. This chain connects TRBV7-9 to TRBJ2-7; D possibly corresponds to TRBD2 (6 bases). V was trimmed by 0 bases and J by 0 bases, leaving 9 bases between them. The CDR3 is made up of 15 amino acids. The V gene's germline CDR1 is SEHNR and CDR2 FQNEAQ (reference sequence). The CDR3 DNA reads TGTGCCAGCAGCTTAGCGCGCGGGAACTCCTACGAGCAGTACTTC. It specifies CASSLARGNSYEQYF.

This rearrangement joins TRBV5-5 to TRBJ1-2; unclear D gene. This CDR3 comprises 14 residues. Germline V lookup: CDR1 SGHKS, CDR2 YYEKEE (reference sequence). Trimming left V 5 bases short and J 6 bases short, with 17 bases between. The CDR3 reads CASRPGNWQDGYTF. The CDR3 DNA follows: TGTGCCAGCAGACCCGGTAATTGGCAGGATGGCTACACCTTC.

This clonotype was counted ten times or more. The chain recombines TRBV2 with TRBJ1-2, with a tentative D call TRBD1 (6 bases). The CDR3 loop spans 16 amino acids. The germline V gene encodes CDR1 SNHLY and CDR2 FYNNEI. V lost 5 bases, J lost 4 bases, and 20 bases lay in between. This chain's CDR3 is CASSPGFGGPRYGYTF. In nucleotides, the CDR3 is TGTGCCAGCAGTCCCGGCTTTGGGGGCCCACGCTATGGCTACACCTTC.

This clonotype was recorded many times. This sequence joins TRBV20-1 and TRBJ1-6; 7 bases align to TRBD1. The germline CDR1 and CDR2 sequences are DFQATT and SNEGSKA (reference sequence). CDR3 size: 14 residues. Trimming took 5 bases from V and 9 from J; bases not matched to a gene: 10. CDR3 region: CSARPTGFGSPLHF. For the CDR3, the DNA is TGCAGTGCTCGCCCGACAGGGTTCGGTTCACCCCTCCACTTT.

This clonotype showed up many times. The chain carries TRBV2 and TRBJ2-3, with 9 bases matching TRBD1. Per germline, CDR1 SNHLY and CDR2 FYNNEI. V shed 5 bases and J 3 bases; nucleotides not matched to a gene: 9. This CDR3 contains 16 residues. The CDR3 nucleotides are TGTGCCAGCAGTCCCGATCGGACAGGGGTTACAGATACGCAGTATTTT. It yields the protein CASSPDRTGVTDTQYF.

The chain is built from TRBV6-5 and TRBJ1-3; D unresolved. The CDR3 runs to 15 residues. From germline, CDR1 is MNHEY and CDR2 SVGAGI. Trimming removed 0 bases at V and 0 bases at J, with 6 bases between. This chain's CDR3 is CASSYSGTSGNTIYF. Written as DNA, the CDR3 is TGTGCCAGCAGTTACTCTGGCACCTCTGGAAACACCATATATTTT.

This clonotype was seen at least ten times. The V and J genes are TRBV9 and TRBJ2-3; D perhaps matches TRBD2 (6 bases). The germline gives CDR1 SGDLS, CDR2 YYNGEE. Between the trimmed V and J ends, which lost 0 bases and 1 base, there was a span of 9 bases. There are 15 residues in the CDR3. Here the CDR3 reads CASSVAGVRTDTQYF. CDR3 coding DNA: TGTGCCAGCAGCGTAGCGGGGGTTCGCACAGATACGCAGTATTTT.

This clonotype came up a few times. This chain connects TRBV6-5 to TRBJ1-4; 7 bases agree with TRBD1. In germline, CDR1 is MNHEY, CDR2 SVGAGI. This CDR3 region has 18 residues. V was clipped by 0 bases and J by 0 bases; unmatched bases: 7. The CDR3 here is CASSYSRQGGATNEKLFF. CDR3 DNA sequence: TGTGCCAGCAGTTACTCTAGACAGGGCGGTGCAACTAATGAAAAACTGTTTTTT.

At least ten counts were recorded for this clonotype. The V gene is TRBV5-8, the J gene TRBJ2-3; 10 bases line up with TRBD1. V shed 5 bases, J shed 1 base, and the junction held 7 bases outside the gene matches. This CDR3 region has 16 residues. Per germline, CDR1 SGHTS and CDR2 YDEGEE. The CDR3, as DNA: TGTGCCAGCAGGCGTGCCGGGACAGGGGGCACAGATACGCAGTATTTT. Its translation: CASRRAGTGGTDTQYF.

Of note for this clonotype: A single base separates this from a much larger clone, so it may be a read error. The rearrangement links TRBV24-1 to TRBJ2-1; TRBD2 agrees at 12 bases. V gave up 4 bases and J gave up 8 bases; unmatched junction bases: 5. Looked up from germline, CDR1 is KGHDR and CDR2 is SFDVKD. This CDR3 region has 15 residues. The CDR3 DNA is TGTGCCACCAGTGACAGGACTAGCGGGGACTATGAGCAGTTCTTC. It is translated as CATSDRTSGDYEQFF.

At least ten counts were recorded for this clonotype. This rearrangement joins TRBV4-2 to TRBJ2-3, with D hard to call. The germline gives CDR1 LGHNA, CDR2 YNFKEQ. The V end lost 4 bases, the J end lost 0 bases, and 11 bases lay between the germline ends. The CDR3 is made up of 15 amino acids. This CDR3 is CASSRNGESTDTQYF. The CDR3 nucleotides read TGTGCCAGCAGCCGAAACGGAGAAAGCACAGATACGCAGTATTTT.

A few counts support this clonotype. The J gene is TRBJ1-5, the V gene TRBV12-3 or TRBV12-4; 9 bases line up with TRBD1. The CDR3 has 17 amino acids. With V trimmed by 0 bases and J by 4 bases, 7 bases remained unmatched. This CDR3 reads CASSLAFLGTGNQPQHF. The CDR3, as DNA: TGTGCCAGCAGTTTAGCATTTTTAGGGACAGGGAATCAGCCCCAGCATTTT.

This chain connects TRBV6-4 to TRBJ1-1, with a possible D match to TRBD1 (5 bases). V dropped 6 bases and J dropped 4 bases, with 18 bases sitting between them. The germline V gene has CDR1 MRHNA and CDR2 SNTAGT. The CDR3 totals 15 residues. The chain's CDR3 is CASRAGVGGGTEAFF. Here the CDR3 DNA reads TGTGCCAGCAGGGCGGGGGTCGGGGGAGGCACTGAAGCTTTCTTT.

This clonotype showed up many times. The chain links TRBV13 to TRBJ2-7; possibly TRBD1 for D (9 bases). The length of the CDR3 is 18 residues. Trimming removed 5 bases from V and 5 bases from J, with 28 bases in between. The germline V gene encodes CDR1 PRHDT and CDR2 FYEKMQ (reference sequence). The CDR3 DNA sequence: TGTGCCAGCAGCAAATTGGGGGACAGGGCGGGGGGTGTGAACGAGCAGTACTTC. Protein: CASSKLGDRAGGVNEQYF.

There are a few counts of this clonotype. The genes are TRBV6-6 and TRBJ1-5; D is undetermined. From germline, CDR1 is MNHNY and CDR2 SVGAGI (reference sequence). V lost 2 bases and J lost 5, with 7 bases in between. This CDR3 has 13 amino acids. CDR3 protein: CASSYEGYQPQHF. CDR3 nucleotides: TGTGCCAGCAGTTACGAGGGCTATCAGCCCCAGCATTTT.

The table lists this clonotype with a few counts. This chain connects TRBV29-1 to TRBJ1-2; perhaps TRBD1 as D (6 bases). The CDR3 has 14 residues. Per the germline V gene, CDR1 is SQVTM and CDR2 is ANQGSEA. The ends were cut back, 1 base at V and 2 bases at J, with 11 bases in the middle. CDR3 sequence reads: CSVEGRGLNYGYTF. For the CDR3, the DNA is TGCAGCGTTGAAGGCAGGGGACTAAACTATGGCTACACCTTC.

This clonotype was counted at least ten times. J is TRBJ2-1 and V is TRBV6-2 or TRBV6-3; no firm D call. Looked up from germline, CDR1 is MNHEY and CDR2 is SVGEGT. Trimming cost V 5 bases and J 6 bases, with 8 bases left between them. This CDR3 contains 12 residues. CDR3 loop: CASSRPPNEQFF. The CDR3 DNA follows: TGTGCCAGCAGTAGGCCTCCCAATGAGCAGTTCTTC.

Ten or more counts support this clonotype. The rearrangement uses TRBV13 and TRBJ2-4; D gene unclear. CDR3 length: 13 residues. Germline assignment: CDR1 PRHDT and CDR2 FYEKMQ (reference sequence). Trimming cost V 3 bases and J 9 bases, with 12 bases left between them. CDR3 residues: CASSLDRKSIQYF. CDR3 in DNA: TGTGCCAGCAGCTTGGACCGAAAATCCATTCAGTACTTC.

This chain uses TRBV2 with TRBJ2-3; D call uncertain. CDR1 is SNHLY, CDR2 FYNNEI, per germline. CDR3 size: 13 residues. The germline V and J ends were trimmed by 4 bases and 10 bases, with 15 bases remaining between them. The CDR3 coding sequence is TGTGCCAGCAGTGGTGGACCAAAGATGGCGCAGTATTTT. Its protein product is CASSGGPKMAQYF.

This chain joins TRBV5-1 and TRBJ1-2; D might be TRBD1 (6 bases). CDR1 is SGHRS and CDR2 is YFSETQ in the germline V gene. Trimming took 4 bases from V and 4 from J, leaving 11 bases between them. The CDR3 length is 13 residues. This chain's CDR3 is CASSQGLIYGYTF. In DNA, the CDR3 is TGCGCCAGCAGCCAGGGGCTGATCTATGGCTACACCTTC.